Listed below are T cell receptor beta chains from one sample, sequenced in a study of beta chain features in type 1 diabetes. Profiled with immunoSEQ multiplex PCR; TCRdb holds only in-frame clones, not every one. The sample lists 600,000 or so clones, roughly 12% occurring once. What was sequenced was naive CD4+ T cells from blood. All receptors derive from a man aged 25 to 40 with type 1 diabetes. CDR3s include the opening cysteine and the closing phenylalanine or tryptophan. A D gene is named only where the DNA matches it firmly.

>TRBV7-2|TRBD1
CASSLASQGLGYTF
>TRBV6-5|NA
CASSYSRATEAFF
>TRBV14|NA
CASRQLATDTQYF
>TRBV5-1|NA
CASSLNGEETQYF
>TRBV25-1|TRBD2
CASSHSGDRTDTQYF
>TRBV19|NA
CASSEPRSTEAFF
>TRBV7-6|NA
CASSPRGGRGHSPLHF
>TRBV30|NA
CAWSVATPRAQPQHF
>TRBV6-7|TRBD2
CASSFGLGQKNIQYF
>TRBV6-1|NA
CASSEAQSSGETQYF
>TRBV28|NA
CASSLKGNEQFF
>TRBV28|NA
CASRRGGDPSYNEQFF
>TRBV7-9|TRBD1
CASSPRGPDTEAFF
>TRBV7-9|NA
CASSLAGQSYGYTF
>TRBV27|NA
CASSMVYNSPLHF
>TRBV29-1|NA
CSVAHPPGGYGYTF
>TRBV5-6|NA
CASTSPNNSPLHF